The entry that follows covers one T cell receptor (beta chain) sequence. Its antigen remains unknown. The sample belongs to a study of long-term antiretroviral therapy in people with HIV. General observations from the study: Repertoire composition at all time points was dominated by clones that had expanded before ART. Post-ART samples showed increased diversity that remained below transplant donor control levels.

V trimming: 0 bases; J trimming: 5 bases; junction bases outside the gene matches: 5. Germline CDR1 is SGDLS and CDR2 is YYNGEE. The CDR3 covers 17 residues. Survey-level immunoSEQ v3.0 assays were run. The method was immunoSEQ multiplex PCR; TCRdb's version includes in-frame clones alone and lacks a portion of them. The sample has about 32,000 clones; about 82% are singletons. Participants who had HIV were, without exception, treated in the United States. The receptor was isolated from a man between 18 and 29 years old with HIV. The input for sequencing was unsorted PBMCs, taken 3.3 years after starting antiretroviral therapy. The chain employs TRBV9 and TRBJ2-2, with TRBD1 matching 12 bases. CDR3 sequence reads: CASSVGDRGQSTGELFF. The DNA of the CDR3 is TGTGCCAGCAGCGTAGGGGACAGGGGGCAGAGTACCGGGGAGCTGTTTTTT.